This entry lists 3 T cell receptor beta chains sequenced from one sample in a study of beta chain features in type 1 diabetes. Findings of the study overall: Shortening that was moderate but significant affected the TCRB CDR3s of Type 1 diabetes patients in all four CD4+ subsets.

The entirety of the isolated RNA underwent reverse transcription, so expressed TCRB transcripts were sequenced. Profiled with immunoSEQ multiplex PCR; TCRdb holds only in-frame clones, not every one. The data show 550,000 to 850,000 clones, with roughly 13% seen just once and approximately 0.021% held by the top ten. For these receptors, no antigen is known. Sequencing was performed on naive CD4+ T cells from blood. The receptors derive from a man younger than 30 with type 1 diabetes.

Comment on this clone: One junction end does not reproduce the germline sequence, and a read error may be involved. The chain employs TRBV4-1 and TRBJ1-2, with D maybe TRBD1 (6 bases). Germline V lookup: CDR1 MGHRA, CDR2 YSYEKL. CDR3 length equals 12 residues. CDR3 loop: CASSQDLGTPAF. The CDR3 DNA is TGCGCCAGCAGCCAAGATCTGGGGACACCTGCCTTC.

This chain connects TRBV10-3 to TRBJ1-6; 9 bases map to TRBD1. Germline V gene data show CDR1 as ENHRY and CDR2 as SYGVKD. V trimming: 6 bases; J trimming: 10 bases; junction bases outside the gene matches: 10. The CDR3 extends over 15 amino acids. This CDR3 is CAISSGTGTSSPLHF. The CDR3 nucleotides are TGTGCCATCAGCTCCGGGACAGGGACGTCCTCACCCCTCCACTTT.

This clone was counted a few times. V is TRBV14 and J is TRBJ2-7; D is possibly TRBD1 (6 bases). Trimming shortened V by 6 bases and J by 3 bases, and 15 bases separated the two germline ends. Germline CDR1 and CDR2: SGHDN and FVKESK. The CDR3 consists of 14 residues. The CDR3 sequence: CASSYRDTVYEQYF. The CDR3 coding sequence is TGTGCCAGCAGTTACCGGGACACCGTCTACGAGCAGTACTTC. The full variable domain, its missing parts supplied by reference TRBV14 and TRBJ2-7, is EAGVTQFPSHSVIEKGQTVTLRCDPISGHDNLYWYRRVMGKEIKFLLHFVKESKQDESGMPNNRFLAERTGGTYSTLKVQPAELEDSGVYFCASSYRDTVYEQYFGPGTRLTVT.